The clone carrying this T cell receptor beta chain occurred a few times. Its antigen is not known. The sample is drawn from a study of beta chain features in type 1 diabetes. TCRB transcripts that were expressed got sequenced, as all of the isolated RNA had been reverse transcribed. Generated by immunoSEQ multiplex PCR, the TCRdb table keeps only in-frame clones and is missing some. The data contain about 650,000 clones, under 15% of them singletons. Germline CDR1 and CDR2: MGHDK and SYGVNS. The CDR3 consists of 15 residues. The germline V and J ends were trimmed by 3 bases and 8 bases, with 19 bases remaining between them. Overall study findings and caveats: Sampled from patients, naive, central memory and Treg TCRB repertoires appeared more similar than those sampled from healthy donors. Shorter templates may be favored by PCR, equally so in patients and controls. Moderate but significant shortening of TCRB CDR3s was recorded in all four CD4+ subsets from Type 1 diabetes patients.

The sample consisted of naive CD4+ T cells from blood. The chain uses TRBV25-1 and TRBJ1-2; D is unresolved. The sequence was collected from a man younger than 40 with type 1 diabetes. The CDR3 loop reads CASSDSQQQLQGYTF. In DNA, the CDR3 is TGTGCCAGCAGTGATTCCCAACAGCAACTCCAAGGCTACACCTTC.